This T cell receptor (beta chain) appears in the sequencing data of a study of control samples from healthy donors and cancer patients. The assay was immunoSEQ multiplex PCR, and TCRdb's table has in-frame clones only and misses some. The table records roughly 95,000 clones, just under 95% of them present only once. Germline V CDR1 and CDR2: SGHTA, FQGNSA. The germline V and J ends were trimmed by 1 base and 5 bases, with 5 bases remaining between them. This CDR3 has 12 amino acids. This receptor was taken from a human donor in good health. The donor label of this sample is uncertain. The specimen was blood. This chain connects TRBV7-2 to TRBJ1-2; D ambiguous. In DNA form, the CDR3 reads TGTGCCAGCAGCTTAGTTCCGTATGGCTACACCTTC. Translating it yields CASSLVPYGYTF. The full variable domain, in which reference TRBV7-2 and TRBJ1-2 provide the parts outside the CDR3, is GAGVSQSPSNKVTEKGKDVELRCDPISGHTALYWYRQSLGQGLEFLIYFQGNSAPDKSGLPSDRFSAERTGGSVSTLTIQRTQQEDSAVYLCASSLVPYGYTFGSGTRLTVV.